The 10 T cell receptor beta chains reported below all come from one sample, sequenced in a study of blood T cell repertoires in COVID-19 (dated by TCRdb to 2018 to 2020). The library was generated by the immunoSEQ multiplex PCR assay. TCRdb stores this immuneACCESS table with in-frame sequences only. Part of the clones is absent; in the studies checked, under half of the shortfall reflects unresolved V genes, and no reason is known for the rest. This sample holds about 78,000 clones; around nine tenths were observed only once. The top ten clones comprise approximately 1.8% of the sample. The specimen was peripheral blood. These receptors all come from a woman between 55 and 75 years old with acute or convalescent COVID-19.

This clone was observed a few times. This chain joins TRBV9 and TRBJ1-2; D is perhaps TRBD1 (5 bases). Germline assignment: CDR1 SGDLS and CDR2 YYNGEE. The V end was cut by 5 bases, the J end by 5 bases, with 19 bases between. This CDR3 has 15 residues. CDR3 sequence reads: CASSEGVSGLYGYTF. The CDR3, as DNA: TGTGCCAGCAGTGAAGGGGTAAGCGGGTTGTATGGCTACACCTTC.

This sequence joins TRBV28 and TRBJ1-6; D ambiguous. The CDR3 spans 15 residues. The V end lost 6 bases, the J end lost 7 bases, and 16 bases lay between the germline ends. The germline V gene encodes CDR1 MDHEN and CDR2 SYDVKM. The CDR3 sequence is CASRRVQTGNSPLHF. CDR3 sequence (DNA): TGTGCCAGCAGGAGGGTTCAAACCGGGAATTCACCCCTCCACTTT.

CDR3 DNA sequence: TGTGCCAGCAGTGATGGAGTATTCGGTGAGCAGTTCTTC. Protein: CASSDGVFGEQFF. The V and J genes are TRBV2 and TRBJ2-1, with D unclear. This CDR3 has 13 residues. V gave up 3 bases and J gave up 9 bases, with 12 bases separating them. CDR1 SNHLY and CDR2 FYNNEI come from the germline V gene.

CDR3 region: CASRGTGDNQPQHF. CDR3 nucleotide sequence: TGTGCCAGCAGAGGGACAGGGGACAATCAGCCCCAGCATTTT. This sequence joins TRBV6-5 and TRBJ1-5, with TRBD1 identical over 10 bases. V gave up 6 bases and J gave up 3 bases; unmatched junction bases: 2. The CDR3 is 14 amino acids. Germline V gives CDR1 MNHEY, CDR2 SVGAGI.

This chain connects TRBV19 to TRBJ2-6; 8 bases map to TRBD2. V lost 5 bases and J lost 1; bases outside the gene matches: 10. CDR1 LNHDA and CDR2 SQIVND come from the germline V gene (reference sequence). The CDR3 consists of 18 residues. In DNA form, the CDR3 reads TGTGCCAGTAGTGTGGTTGGGACTAGAGTTTCTGGGGCCAACGTCCTGACTTTC. This gives the protein CASSVVGTRVSGANVLTF.

The rearrangement links TRBV29-1 to TRBJ2-7, with D perhaps matching TRBD1 or TRBD2 (10 bases each). Germline assignment: CDR1 SQVTM and CDR2 ANQGSEA. There are 16 residues in the CDR3. Trimming left V 6 bases short and J 3 bases short, with 24 bases between. CDR3 in amino acids: CSVTGQGLAGGYEQYF. Here the CDR3 DNA reads TGCAGCGTGACGGGACAGGGGTTAGCGGGAGGCTACGAGCAGTACTTC.

J is TRBJ2-5 and V is TRBV10-3; 11 nucleotides align to TRBD2. Germline lookup yields CDR1 ENHRY and CDR2 SYGVKD. Unmatched junction bases numbered 4, after V lost 2 bases and J lost 5 bases. CDR3 length equals 15 residues. CDR3 loop: CAISELAGGYETQYF. The CDR3 region has the DNA TGTGCCATCAGTGAGCTAGCGGGGGGCTATGAGACCCAGTACTTC.

This chain uses TRBV28 with TRBJ2-7, with D perhaps matching TRBD2 (6 bases). The germline V and J ends were trimmed by 5 bases and 0 bases, with 17 bases remaining between them. Germline CDR1 and CDR2: MDHEN and SYDVKM. The CDR3 consists of 16 residues. CDR3: CASSPSGLQSSYEQYF. The CDR3, as DNA: TGTGCCAGCAGTCCCTCGGGACTCCAGAGCTCCTACGAGCAGTACTTC.

The V call is TRBV24-1, the J call TRBJ1-5, with 8 bases identical to TRBD1. The V gene's germline CDR1 is KGHDR and CDR2 SFDVKD. The CDR3 has 16 amino acids. J lost 1 base, V lost 4 bases, and 5 bases had no gene match. The CDR3 DNA is TGTGCCACCAGTGACCGTCGACAGGGGAGCAATCAGCCCCAGCATTTT. Translation gives CATSDRRQGSNQPQHF.

The CDR3 loop is CSVRGQGVTEAFF. The CDR3 region has the DNA TGCAGCGTTCGAGGACAGGGGGTTACTGAAGCTTTCTTT. This chain uses TRBV29-1 with TRBJ1-1, with TRBD1 matching over 10 bases. The CDR3 has 13 amino acids. Germline CDR1 and CDR2: SQVTM and ANQGSEA. Trimming at V came to 5 bases and at J to 5 bases, leaving 5 bases not matched to a gene.